Below, one T cell receptor beta chain is given with its context. Treatment described: oral pan-JAK inhibitor, 5-10 mg twice daily. Trimming left V 5 bases short and J 0 bases short, with 14 bases between. The CDR3 length is 16 residues. Germline values: CDR1 MDHEN, CDR2 SYDVKM. Extracted from the samples, RNA was reverse transcribed into cDNA to serve as the sequencing template. Sequenced by immunoSEQ multiplex PCR; TCRdb stores in-frame clones only, minus some. The table includes 100,000 to 120,000 clones, roughly 56% detected once. These data come from a study of CD8+ T cells in alopecia areata. This sample comprised CD4+ T cells sorted from blood, obtained at week 24, from a patient treated with tofacitinib. This sequence was found in a human donor with alopecia areata. The chain employs TRBV28 and TRBJ1-5; tentatively, D is TRBD1 (5 bases). CDR3 DNA sequence: TGTGCCAGCAGTCCGCCGATGGACACTAGCAATCAGCCCCAGCATTTT. It yields the protein CASSPPMDTSNQPQHF.